The clone carrying this T cell receptor (beta chain) was recorded only once. Its cognate antigen is unknown. The CDR3 is made up of 15 amino acids. J was trimmed by 10 bases and V by 2 bases; bases with no gene match: 6. Germline values: CDR1 MNHEY, CDR2 SVGEGT. The data belong to a study of response to subunit inactivated influenza vaccine. The study, taken as a whole, reports: Authors proposed each seasonal influenza vaccination draws in few new T cells.

TCRdb re-analysed the RT-PCR reads in MiXCR, keeping a single row per CDR3 protein. The table lists approximately 500,000 distinct CDR3 sequences, around 15% of them singletons. Source: PBMCs from blood, taken 11 to 12 days after vaccination. The V call is TRBV6-2 or TRBV6-3, the J call TRBJ1-6; TRBD1 matches at 9 bases. This receptor was identified in a man aged 45-65 years who received an inactivated influenza vaccine. The CDR3 protein is CASSYGGQGSSPLHF. The CDR3, as DNA: TGTGCCAGCAGTTACGGGGGACAGGGATCCTCACCCCTCCACTTT.